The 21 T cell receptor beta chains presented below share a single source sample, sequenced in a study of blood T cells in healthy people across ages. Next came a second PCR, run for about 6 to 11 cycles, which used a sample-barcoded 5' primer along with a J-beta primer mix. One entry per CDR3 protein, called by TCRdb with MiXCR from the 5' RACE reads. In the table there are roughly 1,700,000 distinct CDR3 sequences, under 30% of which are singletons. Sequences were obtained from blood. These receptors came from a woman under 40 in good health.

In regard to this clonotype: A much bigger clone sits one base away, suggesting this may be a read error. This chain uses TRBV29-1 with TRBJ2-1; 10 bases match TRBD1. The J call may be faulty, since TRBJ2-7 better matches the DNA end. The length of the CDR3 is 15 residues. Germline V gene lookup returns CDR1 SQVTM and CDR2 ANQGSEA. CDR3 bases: TGCAGCGTTGAGGGACAGGGGAAAACCTACAATGAGCAGTACTTC. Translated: CSVEGQGKTYNEQYF.

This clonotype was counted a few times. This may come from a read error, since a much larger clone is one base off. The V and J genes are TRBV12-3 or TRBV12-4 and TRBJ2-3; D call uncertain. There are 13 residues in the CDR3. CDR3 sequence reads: CASSQSNSDAQYF. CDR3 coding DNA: TGTGCCAGCAGTCAATCGAACTCAGATGCGCAGTATTTT.

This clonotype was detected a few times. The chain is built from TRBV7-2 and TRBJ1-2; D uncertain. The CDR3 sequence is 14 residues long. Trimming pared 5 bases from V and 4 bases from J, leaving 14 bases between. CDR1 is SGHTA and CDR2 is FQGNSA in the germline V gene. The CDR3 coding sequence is TGTGCCAGCAGCGAGGCTTGGTTAGGCTATGGCTACACCTTC. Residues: CASSEAWLGYGYTF.

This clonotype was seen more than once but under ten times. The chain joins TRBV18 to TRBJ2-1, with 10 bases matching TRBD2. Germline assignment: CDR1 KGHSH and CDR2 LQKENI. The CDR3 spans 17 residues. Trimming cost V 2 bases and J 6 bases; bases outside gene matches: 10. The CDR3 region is CASSPTLAGVKPNEQFF. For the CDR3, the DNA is TGTGCCAGCTCACCAACGCTAGCGGGAGTAAAGCCCAATGAGCAGTTCTTC.

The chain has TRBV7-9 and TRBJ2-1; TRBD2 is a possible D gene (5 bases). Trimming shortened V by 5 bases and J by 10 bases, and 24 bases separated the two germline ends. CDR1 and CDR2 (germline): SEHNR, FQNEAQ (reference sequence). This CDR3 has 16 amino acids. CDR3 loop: CASSPPAGPNREEQFF. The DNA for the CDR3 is TGTGCCAGCAGCCCTCCGGCGGGCCCTAACCGGGAAGAGCAGTTCTTC.

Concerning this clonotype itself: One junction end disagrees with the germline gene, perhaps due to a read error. CDR3 nucleotide sequence: TGCGGTGCTAGAGGCGAGGGGGCCGAGCAGTACTTC. Protein: CGARGEGAEQYF. V is TRBV20-1 and J is TRBJ2-7; TRBD1 agrees at 7 bases. Looked up from germline, CDR1 is DFQATT and CDR2 is SNEGSKA (reference sequence). The CDR3 extends over 12 amino acids.

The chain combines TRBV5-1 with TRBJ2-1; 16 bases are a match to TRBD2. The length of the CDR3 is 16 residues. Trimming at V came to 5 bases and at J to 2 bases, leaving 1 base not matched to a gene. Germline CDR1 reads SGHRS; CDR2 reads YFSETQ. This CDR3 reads CASSGTSGGAYNEQFF. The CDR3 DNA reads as TGCGCCAGCAGTGGGACTAGCGGGGGGGCCTACAATGAGCAGTTCTTC.

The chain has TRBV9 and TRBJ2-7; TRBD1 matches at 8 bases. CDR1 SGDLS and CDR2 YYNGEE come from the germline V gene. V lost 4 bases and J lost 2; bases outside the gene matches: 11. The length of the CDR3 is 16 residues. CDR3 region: CASSPRDTTGAYEQYF. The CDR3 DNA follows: TGTGCCAGCAGCCCACGGGACACGACAGGGGCCTACGAGCAGTACTTC.

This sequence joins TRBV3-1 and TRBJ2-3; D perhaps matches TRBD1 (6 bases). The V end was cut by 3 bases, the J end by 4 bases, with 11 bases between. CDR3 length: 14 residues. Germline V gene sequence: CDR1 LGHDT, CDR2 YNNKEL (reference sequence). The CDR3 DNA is TGTGCCAGCAGCCAGAGGACAGTTTCAGATACGCAGTATTTT. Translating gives CASSQRTVSDTQYF.

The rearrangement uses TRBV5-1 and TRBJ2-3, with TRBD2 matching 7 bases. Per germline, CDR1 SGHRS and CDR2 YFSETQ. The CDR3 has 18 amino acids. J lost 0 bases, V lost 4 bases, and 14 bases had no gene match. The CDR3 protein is CASSGPRGTTFSTDTQYF. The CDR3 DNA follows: TGCGCCAGCAGCGGACCCCGAGGGACTACCTTTAGCACAGATACGCAGTATTTT.

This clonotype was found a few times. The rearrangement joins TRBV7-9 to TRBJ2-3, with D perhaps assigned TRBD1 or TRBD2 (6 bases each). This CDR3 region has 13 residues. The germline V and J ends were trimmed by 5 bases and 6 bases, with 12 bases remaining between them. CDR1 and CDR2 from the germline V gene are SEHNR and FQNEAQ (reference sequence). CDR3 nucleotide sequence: TGTGCCAGCAGCGTGCAGGGGAGGGATACGCAGTATTTT. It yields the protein CASSVQGRDTQYF.

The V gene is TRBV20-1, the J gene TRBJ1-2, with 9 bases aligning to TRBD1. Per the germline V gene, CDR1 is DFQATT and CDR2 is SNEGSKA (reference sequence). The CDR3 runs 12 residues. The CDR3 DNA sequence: TGCAGAGTTGGACAGGGGTATTATGGCTACACCTTC. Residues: CRVGQGYYGYTF.

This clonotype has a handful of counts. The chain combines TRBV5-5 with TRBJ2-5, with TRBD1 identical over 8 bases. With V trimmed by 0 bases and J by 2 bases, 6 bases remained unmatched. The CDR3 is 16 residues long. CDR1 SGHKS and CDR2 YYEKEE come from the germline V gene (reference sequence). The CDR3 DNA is TGTGCCAGCAGCTTGGGACAGGGGAAAGTTCAAGAGACCCAGTACTTC. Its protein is CASSLGQGKVQETQYF.

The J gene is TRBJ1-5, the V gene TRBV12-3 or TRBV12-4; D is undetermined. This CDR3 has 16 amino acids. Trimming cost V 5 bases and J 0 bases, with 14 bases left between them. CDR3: CASSPNRYLSNQPQHF. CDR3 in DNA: TGTGCCAGCAGTCCCAACAGATACCTTAGCAATCAGCCCCAGCATTTT.

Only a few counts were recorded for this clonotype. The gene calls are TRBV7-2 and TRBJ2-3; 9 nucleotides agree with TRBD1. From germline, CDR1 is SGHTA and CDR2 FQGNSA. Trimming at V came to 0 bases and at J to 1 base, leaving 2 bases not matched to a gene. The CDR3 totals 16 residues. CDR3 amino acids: CASSLAGTGRTDTQYF. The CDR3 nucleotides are TGTGCCAGCAGCTTAGCCGGGACAGGGCGCACAGATACGCAGTATTTT. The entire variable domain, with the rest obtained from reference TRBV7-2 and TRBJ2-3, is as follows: GAGVSQSPSNKVTEKGKDVELRCDPISGHTALYWYRQSLGQGLEFLIYFQGNSAPDKSGLPSDRFSAERTGGSVSTLTIQRTQQEDSAVYLCASSLAGTGRTDTQYFGPGTRLTVL.

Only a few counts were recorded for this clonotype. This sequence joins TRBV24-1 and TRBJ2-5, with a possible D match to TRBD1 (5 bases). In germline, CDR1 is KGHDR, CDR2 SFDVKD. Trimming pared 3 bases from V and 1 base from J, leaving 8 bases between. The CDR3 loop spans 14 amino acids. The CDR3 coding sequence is TGTGCCACCAGTGATCGCAGGGTCCAAGAGACCCAGTACTTC. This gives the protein CATSDRRVQETQYF.

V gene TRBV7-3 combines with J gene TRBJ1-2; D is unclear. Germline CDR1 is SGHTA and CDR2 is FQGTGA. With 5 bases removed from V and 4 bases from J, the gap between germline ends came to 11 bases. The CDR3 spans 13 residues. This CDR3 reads CASSPGETYGYTF. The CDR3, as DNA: TGTGCCAGCAGCCCGGGAGAAACCTATGGCTACACCTTC.

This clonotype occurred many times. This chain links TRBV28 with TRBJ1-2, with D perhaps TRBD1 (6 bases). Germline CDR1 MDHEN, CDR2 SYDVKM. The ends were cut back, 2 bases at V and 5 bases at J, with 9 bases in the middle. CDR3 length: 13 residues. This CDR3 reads CASSLPGQYGYTF. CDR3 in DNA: TGTGCCAGCAGTTTACCTGGACAGTATGGCTACACCTTC.

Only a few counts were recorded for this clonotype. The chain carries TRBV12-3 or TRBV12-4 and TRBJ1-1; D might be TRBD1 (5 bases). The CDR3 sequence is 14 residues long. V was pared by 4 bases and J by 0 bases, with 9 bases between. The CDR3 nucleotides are TGTGCCAGCAGTTACAGGATTATGAACACTGAAGCTTTCTTT. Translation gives CASSYRIMNTEAFF.

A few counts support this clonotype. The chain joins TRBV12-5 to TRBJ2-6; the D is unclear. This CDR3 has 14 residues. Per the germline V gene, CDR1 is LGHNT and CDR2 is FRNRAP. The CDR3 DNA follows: TGTGGGTCGAGCTGGGGAAGTGGGGCCAACGTCCTGACTTTC. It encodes CGSSWGSGANVLTF.

The CDR3 region is CASSEGSGTSGNNEQFF. The CDR3 nucleotides read TGTGCCAGCAGCGAGGGATCCGGGACTAGCGGAAACAATGAGCAGTTCTTC. The chain employs TRBV9 and TRBJ2-1; TRBD2 matches at 11 bases. The CDR3 runs 17 residues. CDR1 and CDR2 (germline): SGDLS, YYNGEE. J was trimmed by 5 bases and V by 3 bases; bases with no gene match: 10. Drawing the rest from reference TRBV9 and TRBJ2-1, the complete variable domain is DSGVTQTPKHLITATGQRVTLRCSPRSGDLSVYWYQQSLDQGLQFLIQYYNGEERAKGNILERFSAQQFPDLHSELNLSSLELGDSALYFCASSEGSGTSGNNEQFFGPGTRLTVL.